The clone carrying this T cell receptor (beta chain) was recorded once. The V gene end was trimmed by 3 bases and the J gene end by 3 bases; junction bases not matched to a gene: 5. Per germline, CDR1 MRHNA and CDR2 SNTAGT. CDR3 size: 15 residues. These data are taken from a study of blood T cell repertoires in COVID-19. TCRdb keeps only in-frame clones here, not all; method: immunoSEQ multiplex PCR. The sample lists 300,000 or so clones, approximately 92% seen once, with roughly 1.1% in the top ten. This TCR came from a woman in her thirties who had recovered from COVID-19. The material sequenced was PBMCs or T cells enriched from blood (not recorded which). The gene calls are TRBV6-4 and TRBJ2-3, with 8 nucleotides matching TRBD2. This chain's CDR3 is CASSEEAGATDTQYF. The DNA of the CDR3 is TGTGCCAGCAGTGAAGAAGCGGGAGCAACAGATACGCAGTATTTT.